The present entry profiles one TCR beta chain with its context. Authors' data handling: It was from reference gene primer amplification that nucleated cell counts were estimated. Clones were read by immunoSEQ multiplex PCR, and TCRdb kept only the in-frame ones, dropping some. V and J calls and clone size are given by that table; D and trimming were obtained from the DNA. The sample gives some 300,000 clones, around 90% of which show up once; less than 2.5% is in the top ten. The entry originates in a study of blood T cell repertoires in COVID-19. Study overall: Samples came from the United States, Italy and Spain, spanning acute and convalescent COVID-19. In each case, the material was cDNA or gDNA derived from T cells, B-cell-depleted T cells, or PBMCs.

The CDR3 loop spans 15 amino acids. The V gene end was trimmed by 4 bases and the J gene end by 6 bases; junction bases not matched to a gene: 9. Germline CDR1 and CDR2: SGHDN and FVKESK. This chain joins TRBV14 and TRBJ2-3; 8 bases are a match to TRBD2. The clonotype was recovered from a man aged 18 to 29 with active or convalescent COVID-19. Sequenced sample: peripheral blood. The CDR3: CASSPIGLATDTQYF. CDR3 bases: TGTGCCAGCAGCCCAATAGGACTAGCAACCGATACGCAGTATTTT.